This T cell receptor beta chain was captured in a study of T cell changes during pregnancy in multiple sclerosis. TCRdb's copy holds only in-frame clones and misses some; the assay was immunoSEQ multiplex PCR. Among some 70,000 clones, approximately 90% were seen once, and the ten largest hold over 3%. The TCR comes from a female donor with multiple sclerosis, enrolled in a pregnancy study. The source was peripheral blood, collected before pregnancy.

The CDR3 sequence: CASSLGWGPNYGYTF. CDR3 DNA sequence: TGTGCCAGCAGCTTGGGTTGGGGGCCTAACTATGGCTACACCTTC. The chain joins TRBV11-2 to TRBJ1-2; maybe TRBD1 (6 bases). The CDR3 runs 15 residues. Trimming took 3 bases from V and 0 from J, leaving 11 bases between them. The germline gives CDR1 SGHAT, CDR2 FQNNGV.